Given below is one TCR beta chain in context. Original processing notes: From reference gene primer amplification, estimates of nucleated cell counts were derived. Assay: immunoSEQ multiplex PCR; the TCRdb copy retains only in-frame clones and omits some. V and J calls plus clone size are reproduced from that table; the DNA served to infer D and trimming. The sample carries approximately 150,000 clones, around 80% recorded once. These data belong to a study of blood T cell repertoires in COVID-19. Turning to the study itself: Samples came from the United States, Italy and Spain, spanning acute and convalescent COVID-19. Nucleic acid was either cDNA or gDNA, and it came from T cells, B-cell-depleted T cells, or PBMCs.

Per the germline V gene, CDR1 is SEHNR and CDR2 is FQNEAQ (reference sequence). The CDR3 extends over 13 amino acids. V was pared by 8 bases and J by 7 bases, with 8 bases of the junction left unmatched. The chain combines TRBV7-9 with TRBJ2-1, with TRBD1 identical over 7 bases. The sample was peripheral blood. This clonotype was obtained from a woman between 65 and 79 years old with acute or convalescent COVID-19. The CDR3 sequence: CASYRQGMNEQFF. CDR3 DNA sequence: TGTGCCAGCTATCGACAGGGTATGAATGAGCAGTTCTTC.